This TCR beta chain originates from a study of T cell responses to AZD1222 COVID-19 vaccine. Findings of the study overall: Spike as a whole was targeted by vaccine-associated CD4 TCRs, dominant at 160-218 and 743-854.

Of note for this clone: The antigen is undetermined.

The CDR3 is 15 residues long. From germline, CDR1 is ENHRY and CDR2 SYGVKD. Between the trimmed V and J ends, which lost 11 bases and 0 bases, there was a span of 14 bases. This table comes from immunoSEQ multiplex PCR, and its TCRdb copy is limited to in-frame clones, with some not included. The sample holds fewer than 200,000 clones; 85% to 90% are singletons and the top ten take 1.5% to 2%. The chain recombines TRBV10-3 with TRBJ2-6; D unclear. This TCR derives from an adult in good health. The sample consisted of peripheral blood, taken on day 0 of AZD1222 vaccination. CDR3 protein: CALRVGGSGANVLTF. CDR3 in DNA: TGTGCCCTAAGGGTGGGTGGCTCTGGGGCCAACGTCCTGACTTTC.